This TCR beta chain was sequenced during a study of blood T cell repertoires in COVID-19. The method was immunoSEQ multiplex PCR; TCRdb's version includes in-frame clones alone and lacks a portion of them. The sample consists of around 250,000 clones, about 85% of them appearing once. Trimming removed 7 bases at V and 4 bases at J, with 13 bases between. The CDR3 runs to 12 residues. Germline lookup yields CDR1 SQVTM and CDR2 ANQGSEA. The TCR was taken from a woman in her fifties or sixties who had been exposed to COVID-19. Material for sequencing was PBMCs or T cells enriched from blood (not recorded which). The J gene is TRBJ1-1, the V gene TRBV29-1; D is possibly TRBD1 (6 bases). CDR3 nucleotide sequence: TGCAGCGCGACACAGGGTACCACTGAAGCTTTCTTT. Its protein product is CSATQGTTEAFF.